The 9 T cell receptor beta chains listed next were all sequenced from one sample in a study of blood T cell repertoires in COVID-19. Sequencing used immunoSEQ multiplex PCR; TCRdb keeps in-frame clones, though not all of them. The sample holds a few hundred thousand clones; more than 70% are singletons and the top ten take 2.5%. The sample was PBMCs or T cells enriched from blood (not recorded which). The receptors here all came from a woman aged 40 to 55 with acute COVID-19.

J is TRBJ1-2 and V is TRBV5-1, with D tentatively TRBD1 (5 bases). Germline CDR1 is SGHRS and CDR2 is YFSETQ. There are 14 residues in the CDR3. The V and J ends lost 4 bases and 1 base respectively, with 11 bases between them. The CDR3 sequence is CASSPATVNYGYTF. Here the CDR3 DNA reads TGCGCCAGCAGCCCGGCGACAGTTAACTATGGCTACACCTTC.

This chain links TRBV10-3 with TRBJ1-2, with TRBD1 as a possible D gene (6 bases). Trimming stripped 3 bases from V and 1 base from J, with 9 bases between. CDR1 and CDR2 from the germline V gene are ENHRY and SYGVKD. The CDR3 sequence is 14 residues long. CDR3 nucleotides: TGTGCCATCAGTGAAGGGGGTATTAACTATGGCTACACCTTC. It yields the protein CAISEGGINYGYTF.

This rearrangement joins TRBV18 to TRBJ2-7; 7 bases fit TRBD1. The junction had 4 bases not matched to a gene; V was cut back by 3 bases and J by 2 bases. CDR1 KGHSH and CDR2 LQKENI come from the germline V gene. The CDR3 runs to 14 residues. The chain's CDR3 is CASSPDGQAYEQYV. The CDR3 DNA follows: TGTGCCAGCTCACCGGACGGACAGGCCTACGAGCAGTACGTC.

This chain connects TRBV4-2 to TRBJ2-1; maybe TRBD2 (6 bases). From germline, CDR1 is LGHNA and CDR2 YNFKEQ. This CDR3 is 16 amino acids long. Trimming stripped 0 bases from V and 8 bases from J, with 17 bases between. The CDR3 region is CASSQEATRGPYEQFF. The DNA of the CDR3 is TGTGCCAGCAGCCAAGAGGCGACTAGGGGACCCTATGAGCAGTTCTTC.

J is TRBJ2-5 and V is TRBV9, with 12 bases identical to TRBD2. CDR1 and CDR2 from the germline V gene are SGDLS and YYNGEE. The CDR3 consists of 18 residues. Trimming took 0 bases from V and 1 from J; bases not matched to a gene: 7. Written as DNA, the CDR3 is TGTGCCAGCAGCGTAGGGGCTAGCGGGGGGGCTGGCCAAGAGACCCAGTACTTC. This encodes CASSVGASGGAGQETQYF.

In regard to this clone: The junction departs from germline at one end; a sequencing error may be responsible. The chain is built from TRBV5-1 and TRBJ2-4; D gene unclear. CDR1 and CDR2 from the germline V gene are SGHRS and YFSETQ. The length of the CDR3 is 14 residues. The CDR3, as DNA: TGCGCCAGCAGCTACGGGTTAGCCAAAAACATTCAATACTTC. Protein product: CASSYGLAKNIQYF.

This chain links TRBV7-2 with TRBJ2-1, with 11 bases identical to TRBD2. The CDR3 length is 17 residues. Germline values: CDR1 SGHTA, CDR2 FQGNSA. The junction had 4 bases not matched to a gene; V was cut back by 0 bases and J by 3 bases. Here the CDR3 DNA reads TGTGCCAGCAGCTTAGCGGTTAGCGGGAGGGGCTACAATGAGCAGTTCTTC. Its protein product is CASSLAVSGRGYNEQFF.

V and J are TRBV7-2 and TRBJ1-1; weak D call: TRBD1 (6 bases). CDR1 and CDR2 (germline): SGHTA, FQGNSA. V was clipped by 4 bases and J by 0 bases, with 15 bases between them. CDR3 length: 16 amino acids. Here the CDR3 DNA reads TGTGCCAGCAGCTGGGCAGGGGTGGAGATGAACACTGAAGCTTTCTTT. This translates into CASSWAGVEMNTEAFF.

This sequence joins TRBV3-1 (or the pseudogene TRBV3-2) and TRBJ2-3; D is unresolved. The germline V gene has CDR1 LGHDT and CDR2 YNNKEL (reference sequence). This CDR3 is 14 amino acids long. The V end lost 3 bases, the J end lost 1 base, and 8 bases lay between the germline ends. CDR3 sequence: CASSHSGGTDTQYF. The CDR3 DNA follows: TGTGCCAGCAGCCATTCGGGTGGCACAGATACGCAGTATTTT.